This T cell receptor beta chain emerged from a study of vaccination and CD4 T cells after COVID-19. Sequencing of the DNA from cultured CD4+ T cells was carried out with the Oncomine TCR Beta short-read assay. MiXCR was run by TCRdb on the PCR reads, yielding one entry per CDR3 protein. The data show roughly 17,000 distinct CDR3 sequences, approximately 50% seen once. The CDR3 runs 17 residues. CDR1 and CDR2 (germline): DFQATT, SNEGSKA (reference sequence). The ends lost 3 bases at V and 4 bases at J; junction bases unmatched: 10. The sample's treatment: roughly 10-day PBMC culture with coronavirus spike peptide pools or control peptides (ViraFEST assay). Cultures got half-medium changes with IL-2 on days 3 and 7. Concerning this clonotype itself: What it binds is unknown.

The receptor comes from a human donor who had recovered from COVID-19. The sample was CD4+ T cells from blood, cultured in vitro, taken before SARS-CoV-2 vaccination. This chain links TRBV20-1 with TRBJ2-2, with 11 bases aligning to TRBD2. The CDR3 loop reads CSARDSGRAIATGELFF. The CDR3, as DNA: TGCAGTGCTAGGGATAGCGGGAGGGCCATCGCCACCGGGGAGCTGTTTTTT.